This T cell receptor beta chain was identified during a study of post-analysis software for immune sequencing data. Whole-study context: Clinical courses comprised relapsing-remitting, secondary progressive and progressive-relapsing multiple sclerosis.

A note on this clonotype: The antigen is undetermined.

Findings and limits, study-wide: Controls' normalized Chao1 diversity significantly exceeded that of multiple sclerosis patients. The study found TRBV5-6, TRBV5-1 and TRBV20-1 among a few TRBV segments more frequent in patients than controls.

TCR beta cDNA libraries included unique molecular identifiers. The yield from roughly 1 to 10 million T cells was 500,000 or so cDNA molecules in total. MiXCR, run by TCRdb on the PCR reads, gives a single entry per CDR3 protein. Counted here are about 820,000 distinct CDR3 sequences, roughly 50% occurring once; the ten biggest clones make up approximately 4.3%. This CDR3 has 15 residues. The V end was cut by 4 bases, the J end by 4 bases, with 15 bases between. The germline CDR1 and CDR2 sequences are SGHRS and YFSETQ. The sample taken for sequencing was blood. The receptor was isolated from a girl aged 10 to 17 with multiple sclerosis. The gene calls are TRBV5-1 and TRBJ2-1, with D possibly matching TRBD2 (5 bases). The CDR3 DNA reads as TGCGCCAGCAGCGTCGGGGTCCTGGGGTACAATGAGCAGTTCTTC. Protein: CASSVGVLGYNEQFF.